These 14 T cell receptor beta chains came from one sample sequenced in a study of chemoradiotherapy in HPV16-positive cancers. Only in-frame clones appear in the TCRdb table, and some are missing; sequencing was by immunoSEQ multiplex PCR. There are about 32,000 clones in the sample; approximately 88% occur only once, and approximately 4.6% lies in the top ten. This specimen consisted of blood, obtained from a patient who underwent chemoradiotherapy. These receptors all come from a human donor with HPV-associated anogenital cancer.

This chain joins TRBV10-3 and TRBJ2-2; 9 bases are shared with TRBD2. Germline CDR1 ENHRY, CDR2 SYGVKD. The CDR3 totals 14 residues. Trimming at V came to 11 bases and at J to 6 bases, leaving 10 bases not matched to a gene. CDR3 in amino acids: CAVGAGGSAGELFF. As DNA, the CDR3 is TGTGCCGTCGGAGCGGGAGGCTCCGCCGGGGAGCTGTTTTTT.

This chain connects TRBV10-3 to TRBJ2-7, with 13 nucleotides matching TRBD2. The V and J ends lost 8 bases and 5 bases, in that order; junction bases with no gene match: 9. The CDR3 spans 15 residues. Germline CDR1 is ENHRY and CDR2 is SYGVKD. As DNA, the CDR3 is TGTGCCATCGGGGACCCGGGACTAGCGGGGAACGAGCAGTACTTC. Translating it yields CAIGDPGLAGNEQYF.

This chain's CDR3 is CASTPGGRGRSGSYEQYF. Here the CDR3 DNA reads TGTGCCAGCACCCCTGGAGGAAGGGGAAGGTCGGGCTCCTACGAGCAGTACTTC. J is TRBJ2-7 and V is TRBV13; either TRBD1 or TRBD2 may fit D (5 bases each). Germline assignment: CDR1 PRHDT and CDR2 FYEKMQ (reference sequence). V lost 7 bases, J lost 0 bases, and 25 bases lay in between. The CDR3 runs to 18 residues.

The chain carries TRBV4-2 and TRBJ2-2, with TRBD2 identical over 8 bases. Unmatched junction bases numbered 15, after V lost 5 bases and J lost 7 bases. This CDR3 region has 17 residues. CDR1 and CDR2 from the germline V gene are LGHNA and YNFKEQ. This chain's CDR3 is CASSEAGLAGLDGELFF. The CDR3 nucleotides read TGTGCCAGCAGCGAGGCCGGACTAGCAGGTTTGGACGGGGAGCTGTTTTTT.

V usage is TRBV7-8 and J usage is TRBJ1-1, with D possibly matching TRBD1 (5 bases). CDR1 and CDR2 from the germline V gene are SGHVS and FQNEAQ. The V end lost 6 bases, the J end lost 1 base, and 12 bases lay between the germline ends. The CDR3 runs to 14 residues. CDR3 in DNA: TGTGCCAGCAGTTGGGGCGCGGGGAACACTGAAGCTTTCTTT. Translating it yields CASSWGAGNTEAFF.

The chain combines TRBV7-6 with TRBJ2-7; the D gene is possibly TRBD2 (5 bases). The germline V gene encodes CDR1 SGHVS and CDR2 FNYEAQ. Trimming removed 4 bases at V and 0 bases at J, with 16 bases between. The CDR3 is 16 amino acids. CDR3 in amino acids: CASSSRTRRSSYEQYF. The CDR3 region has the DNA TGTGCCAGCAGCTCGCGGACGAGGAGGAGCTCCTACGAGCAGTACTTC.

The gene calls are TRBV7-9 and TRBJ2-7; TRBD1 might be the D (6 bases). Germline lookup yields CDR1 SEHNR and CDR2 FQNEAQ (reference sequence). The length of the CDR3 is 14 residues. The V gene lost 1 base and the J gene lost 5 bases, with 12 bases spanning the gap. The CDR3 sequence is CASSLETGSHEQYF. In DNA form, the CDR3 reads TGTGCCAGCAGCTTAGAAACAGGGAGCCACGAGCAGTACTTC.

The CDR3 sequence: CASSRGWGPMNTEAFF. CDR3 DNA: TGTGCCAGCAGCCGAGGGTGGGGACCTATGAACACTGAAGCTTTCTTT. This sequence joins TRBV5-6 and TRBJ1-1; maybe TRBD1 (5 bases). The V and J ends lost 4 bases and 0 bases respectively, with 16 bases between them. The CDR3 contains 16 residues. Per the germline V gene, CDR1 is SGHDT and CDR2 is YYEEEE.

This chain links TRBV19 with TRBJ2-7; a weak D match, TRBD2 (6 bases). V dropped 6 bases and J dropped 7 bases, with 25 bases sitting between them. Germline V gene data show CDR1 as LNHDA and CDR2 as SQIVND (reference sequence). CDR3 size: 16 residues. The CDR3 nucleotides are TGTGCCAGTAGCCCATCGGTAGCTAGCGTGTCCTGGGAGCAGTACTTC. The encoded protein is CASSPSVASVSWEQYF.

This rearrangement joins TRBV6-6 to TRBJ1-2; D perhaps matches TRBD1 (5 bases). The CDR3 sequence is 13 residues long. The germline CDR1 and CDR2 sequences are MNHNY and SVGAGI (reference sequence). V lost 6 bases and J 8 bases, leaving 16 bases between the germline ends. CDR3 loop: CASSSTGTDGYTF. CDR3 nucleotides: TGTGCCAGCAGCAGTACCGGGACTGACGGCTACACCTTC.

This chain uses TRBV19 with TRBJ2-1; D is unresolved. Germline CDR1 is LNHDA and CDR2 is SQIVND (reference sequence). The V end lost 1 base, the J end lost 1 base, and 5 bases lay between the germline ends. The CDR3 spans 14 residues. The CDR3 spells CASSIGVSYNEQFF. In nucleotides, the CDR3 is TGTGCCAGTAGTATAGGGGTATCCTACAATGAGCAGTTCTTC.

The V gene is TRBV7-6, the J gene TRBJ2-2; a possible D gene is TRBD2 (5 bases). Germline CDR1 and CDR2: SGHVS and FNYEAQ. The CDR3 consists of 16 residues. Trimming took 1 base from V and 2 from J, leaving 11 bases between them. CDR3 residues: CASSLELGPNTGELFF. The CDR3 bases are TGTGCCAGCAGCTTAGAACTAGGTCCCAACACCGGGGAGCTGTTTTTT.

V is TRBV7-9 and J is TRBJ1-3; 7 positions agree with TRBD1. The CDR3 covers 16 residues. Germline values: CDR1 SEHNR, CDR2 FQNEAQ (reference sequence). J was trimmed by 1 base and V by 4 bases; bases with no gene match: 7. CDR3 sequence: CASSSGVQGSGNTIYF. CDR3 in DNA: TGTGCCAGCAGCTCAGGCGTACAGGGGTCTGGAAACACCATATATTTT.

The gene calls are TRBV4-1 and TRBJ1-2; D is unresolved. Germline V gene lookup returns CDR1 MGHRA and CDR2 YSYEKL. The germline V and J ends were trimmed by 0 bases and 3 bases, with 11 bases remaining between them. CDR3 length equals 15 residues. CDR3 sequence: CASSQDRDLDYGYTF. The CDR3, as DNA: TGCGCCAGCAGCCAAGATAGGGATTTGGACTATGGCTACACCTTC.